This T cell receptor (beta chain) derives from a study of patients and donors after allogeneic stem cell transplantation. Losses at the gene ends were 5 bases for V and 6 bases for J; bases not matched to a gene: 4. The CDR3 extends over 15 amino acids. MiXCR, applied by TCRdb to the RT-PCR reads, yields one record per CDR3 protein. The sample lists approximately 98,000 distinct CDR3 sequences; 35% were seen once. The source of this sequence is a human donor who was either an allogeneic HSCT recipient or a stem cell or donor lymphocyte infusion donor (not recorded which). It is not recorded whose cells these are; they may come from a transplant donor. This chain uses TRBV12-3 or TRBV12-4 with TRBJ2-1, with TRBD2 identical over 13 bases. Sequencing used blood, either unsorted or a sorted T cell fraction (not recorded which). The CDR3 reads CASSPTSGRTNEQFF. The DNA of the CDR3 is TGTGCCAGCAGTCCGACTAGCGGGAGGACCAATGAGCAGTTCTTC.